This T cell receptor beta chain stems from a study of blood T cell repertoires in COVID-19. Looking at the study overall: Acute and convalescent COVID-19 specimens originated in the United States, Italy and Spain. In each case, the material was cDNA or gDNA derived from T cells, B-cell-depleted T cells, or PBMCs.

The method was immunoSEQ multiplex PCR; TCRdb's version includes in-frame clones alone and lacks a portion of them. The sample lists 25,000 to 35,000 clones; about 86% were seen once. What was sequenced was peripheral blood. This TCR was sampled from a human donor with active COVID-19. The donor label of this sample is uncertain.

This CDR3 reads CASKGTLTYNEQFF. CDR3 nucleotides: TGTGCCAGCAAGGGGACACTTACCTACAATGAGCAGTTCTTC. The rearrangement uses TRBV2 and TRBJ2-1, with a weak D call TRBD1 (6 bases). V shed 7 bases and J shed 2 bases, with 12 bases lying between them. Germline V lookup: CDR1 SNHLY, CDR2 FYNNEI. The CDR3 totals 14 residues.